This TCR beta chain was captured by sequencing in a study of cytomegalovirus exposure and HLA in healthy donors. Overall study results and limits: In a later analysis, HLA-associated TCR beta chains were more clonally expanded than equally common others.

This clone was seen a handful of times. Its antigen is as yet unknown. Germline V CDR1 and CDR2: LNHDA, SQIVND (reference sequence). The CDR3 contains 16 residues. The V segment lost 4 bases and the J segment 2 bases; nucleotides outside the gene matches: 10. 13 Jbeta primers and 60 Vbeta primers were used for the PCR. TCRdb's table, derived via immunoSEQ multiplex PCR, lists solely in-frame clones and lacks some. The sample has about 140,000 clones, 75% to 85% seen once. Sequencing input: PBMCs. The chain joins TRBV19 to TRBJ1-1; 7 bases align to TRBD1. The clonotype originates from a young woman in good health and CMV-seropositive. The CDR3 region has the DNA TGTGCCAGTAGTACGCAGGGGGGCTTGGTCAACACTGAAGCTTTCTTT. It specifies CASSTQGGLVNTEAFF.